The next 9 T cell receptor beta chains were all read from a single sample in a study of metastatic and nonmetastatic thyroid tumors. Thyroid surgery had not been preceded by any treatment in any patient. TCRdb re-called clones via MiXCR from the PCR reads. The data contain under 100,000 clones, roughly 8.6% of them seen just once; the ten biggest clones take up around 8.8%. Material: blood. The receptors originated from a female donor with papillary thyroid cancer or a benign thyroid nodule (not recorded which). Some clones in this sample may be carry-over from other donors' samples.

This clone was recorded many times. J is TRBJ2-3 and V is TRBV7-1, with 9 bases matching TRBD1. TRBV7-1 is annotated as an ORF whose role is uncertain. V lost 3 bases to trimming and J lost 0 bases; unmatched junction nucleotides: 13. CDR3 size: 19 residues. This CDR3 is CASSSGTGRVSYSTDTQYF. CDR3 DNA: TGTGCCAGCAGCTCGGGGACAGGGAGAGTTTCCTATAGCACAGATACGCAGTATTTT.

This clone was observed a handful of times. This sequence joins TRBV2 and TRBJ2-7; 15 bases map to TRBD2. The J segment lost 7 bases and the V segment lost 6 bases, leaving 13 bases of the junction unmatched. This CDR3 comprises 17 residues. Germline V CDR1 and CDR2: SNHLY, FYNNEI. This chain's CDR3 is CASSFGLAGGQAYEQYF. Written as DNA, the CDR3 is TGTGCCAGCAGCTTCGGACTAGCGGGGGGGCAGGCATATGAGCAGTACTTC.

This clone was detected a few times. A much bigger clone sits one base away, suggesting this may be a read error. This chain connects TRBV5-5 to TRBJ1-5; 8 bases map to TRBD1. This CDR3 contains 15 residues. With 3 bases clipped from V and 12 bases from J, the junction kept 14 bases outside the gene matches. Germline-derived CDR1 and CDR2 are SGHKS and YYEKEE (reference sequence). DNA of the CDR3: TGTGCCAGCAGCTATTGGGACAGGATGAACATGCTCCAGCATTTT. It codes for CASSYWDRMNMLQHF.

Ten or more counts support this clone. Other DNA sequences in the same sample also yield this CDR3. The chain combines TRBV19 with TRBJ1-1; TRBD1 might be the D (6 bases). CDR3 length equals 15 residues. The V end lost 6 bases, the J end lost 5 bases, and 19 bases lay between the germline ends. Germline CDR1 and CDR2: LNHDA and SQIVND (reference sequence). CDR3 nucleotide sequence: TGTGCCAGTAGCATACCCGGGACAAAAGAAACTGAAGCTTTCTTT. Residues: CASSIPGTKETEAFF.

This clone was counted ten times or more. The chain employs TRBV5-6 and TRBJ1-5; TRBD1 agrees at 12 bases. The CDR3 totals 16 residues. J was trimmed by 6 bases and V by 4 bases; bases with no gene match: 8. Germline CDR1 SGHDT, CDR2 YYEEEE. The CDR3 here is CASSPGTGGSGQPQHF. CDR3 nucleotides: TGTGCCAGCAGCCCCGGGACAGGGGGCTCAGGTCAGCCCCAGCATTTT.

This chain links TRBV11-2 with TRBJ2-7; D unresolved. Per the germline V gene, CDR1 is SGHAT and CDR2 is FQNNGV. Deletions cut 1 base from V and 2 bases from J, with 15 bases between. The CDR3 length is 16 residues. The CDR3 loop is CASSLGTGSLTYEQYF. CDR3 DNA: TGTGCCAGCAGCTTAGGTACTGGGTCCCTAACCTACGAGCAGTACTTC. The full variable domain, in which reference TRBV11-2 and TRBJ2-7 provide the parts outside the CDR3, is EAGVAQSPRYKIIEKRQSVAFWCNPISGHATLYWYQQILGQGPKLLIQFQNNGVVDDSQLPKDRFSAERLKGVDSTLKIQPAKLEDSAVYLCASSLGTGSLTYEQYFGPGTRLTVT.

This clone was counted between two and nine times. The rearrangement links TRBV6-4 to TRBJ2-3; D call uncertain. This CDR3 is 12 amino acids long. Looked up from germline, CDR1 is MRHNA and CDR2 is SNTAGT. The V end lost 6 bases, the J end lost 4 bases, and 8 bases lay between the germline ends. For the CDR3, the DNA is TGTGCCAGCAGAGATAGGGCAGATACGCAGTATTTT. Its protein product is CASRDRADTQYF.

In this sample, this clone turned up a few times. A read error may be the cause here, since a much bigger clone is one base away. The chain employs TRBV7-6 and TRBJ2-7, with no clear D. This CDR3 comprises 11 residues. Germline V gene sequence: CDR1 SGHVS, CDR2 FNYEAQ. Trimming left V 1 base short and J 5 bases short, with 3 bases between. The CDR3 nucleotides are TGTGCCAGCAGCTTAGGCAACGAGCAGTACTTC. Translation gives CASSLGNEQYF.

This clone was seen ten or more times. The chain joins TRBV7-9 to TRBJ2-3; D is uncertain. V dropped 0 bases and J dropped 4 bases, with 5 bases sitting between them. The CDR3 covers 13 residues. Looked up from germline, CDR1 is SEHNR and CDR2 is FQNEAQ (reference sequence). The CDR3 region is CASSLAVPDTQYF. The CDR3 DNA sequence: TGTGCCAGCAGCTTAGCGGTCCCAGATACGCAGTATTTT.